The source of this TCR beta chain is a study of blood T cell repertoires in COVID-19. The wider study: PBMCs, B-cell-depleted T cells, or T cells provided the cDNA or gDNA that made up the material.

Under the authors' procedure: By means of reference gene primer amplification, nucleated cell counts were estimated. Generated by immunoSEQ multiplex PCR, the TCRdb table keeps only in-frame clones and is missing some. V, J and clone size are those of that table, while D and trimming were read from the DNA. This sample yields about 150,000 clones, of which around 90% are seen a single time; about 2.1% belongs to the top ten. V lost 4 bases, J lost 5 bases, and 15 bases lay in between. CDR1 is SGHDT and CDR2 is YYEEEE in the germline V gene. This CDR3 is 14 amino acids long. This TCR was recovered from a man in his forties or fifties who had recovered from COVID-19. This chain joins TRBV5-6 and TRBJ2-5; no definite D call. Sequencing used peripheral blood. For the CDR3, the DNA is TGTGCCAGCAGCGCGTCAGGCCGGTCGGAGACCCAGTACTTC. Its protein is CASSASGRSETQYF.